This entry lists 14 T cell receptor beta chains sequenced from one sample in a study of CD8 T cells in ankylosing spondylitis. Overall study results and limits: A motif of 7 to 9 highly homologous TCR beta variants was seen as apparently characteristic of ankylosing spondylitis blood.

TCRdb fed the 5' RACE reads into MiXCR, producing one record per CDR3 protein. In the table there are 700,000 or so distinct CDR3 sequences, 15% to 20% of which are singletons. Their antigens remain unidentified. Sequencing was done on a sample of blood, either unsorted or a sorted T cell fraction (not recorded which). All receptors derive from a male donor with ankylosing spondylitis.

This rearrangement joins TRBV7-2 to TRBJ2-1; no reliable D call. This CDR3 region has 14 residues. Trimming removed 1 base from V and 6 bases from J, with 10 bases in between. Germline CDR1 and CDR2: SGHTA and FQGNSA. CDR3 DNA: TGTGCCAGCAGCTTAGGGGCGGTGGCCAATGAGCAGTTCTTC. It codes for CASSLGAVANEQFF.

J is TRBJ2-4 and V is TRBV6-5; 8 bases map to TRBD2. V trimming: 5 bases; J trimming: 0 bases; junction bases outside the gene matches: 6. The CDR3 is 16 amino acids. The germline CDR1 and CDR2 sequences are MNHEY and SVGAGI. The CDR3 nucleotides read TGTGCCAGCAGTACCGCGGGGGGTCCAGCCAAAAACATTCAGTACTTC. Its translation is CASSTAGGPAKNIQYF.

In this sample, this clonotype turned up a few times. The chain is built from TRBV20-1 and TRBJ2-7; TRBD2 matches 11 bases. The V and J ends lost 0 bases and 3 bases, in that order; junction bases with no gene match: 4. This CDR3 region has 15 residues. From germline, CDR1 is DFQATT and CDR2 SNEGSKA (reference sequence). CDR3 DNA sequence: TGCAGTGCTAGAGATTTTAGCGGGAGGGGCTACGAGCAGTACTTC. This encodes CSARDFSGRGYEQYF.

This rearrangement joins TRBV20-1 to TRBJ2-1, with 9 positions matching TRBD2. The germline CDR1 and CDR2 sequences are DFQATT and SNEGSKA (reference sequence). The CDR3 extends over 17 amino acids. The V gene end was trimmed by 0 bases and the J gene end by 2 bases; junction bases not matched to a gene: 8. Here the CDR3 reads CSARDLSGGSTYNEQFF. CDR3 nucleotide sequence: TGCAGTGCTAGAGATTTGAGCGGGGGGAGCACCTACAATGAGCAGTTCTTC.

This clonotype turned up a few times. The chain recombines TRBV20-1 with TRBJ2-2; 13 nucleotides match TRBD2. V was clipped by 5 bases and J by 1 base; unmatched bases: 4. CDR1 is DFQATT and CDR2 is SNEGSKA in the germline V gene (reference sequence). The length of the CDR3 is 16 residues. The CDR3 reads CSAPGLAGMNTGELFF. CDR3 DNA sequence: TGCAGTGCTCCGGGACTAGCGGGAATGAACACCGGGGAGCTGTTTTTT.

This clonotype was seen just once. The chain carries TRBV4-1 and TRBJ2-3, with 8 bases identical to TRBD2. Looked up from germline, CDR1 is MGHRA and CDR2 is YSYEKL. J was trimmed by 5 bases and V by 0 bases; bases with no gene match: 7. This CDR3 is built from 16 residues. The CDR3 loop is CASSQDLSGGIDTQYF. CDR3 DNA sequence: TGCGCCAGCAGCCAAGATCTAAGCGGGGGAATAGATACGCAGTATTTT.

This clonotype was detected only a few times. This sequence joins TRBV6-1 and TRBJ1-5, with a tentative D call TRBD1 (5 bases). The CDR3 is 15 residues long. Trimming cost V 6 bases and J 7 bases, with 19 bases left between them. The germline V gene has CDR1 MNHNS and CDR2 SASEGT. In DNA form, the CDR3 reads TGTGCCAGCAGCCGAACGGGGCAGGGTGGGCAGCCCCAGCATTTT. Translated, it gives CASSRTGQGGQPQHF.

This clonotype was picked up a small number of times. The rearrangement joins TRBV2 to TRBJ2-3; no definite D call. The ends were cut back, 3 bases at V and 5 bases at J, with 9 bases in the middle. CDR3 length: 13 amino acids. The V gene's germline CDR1 is SNHLY and CDR2 FYNNEI. Written as DNA, the CDR3 is TGTGCCAGCAGTGACGACGGAAGAGATACGCAGTATTTT. It specifies CASSDDGRDTQYF.

V and J are TRBV12-3 or TRBV12-4 and TRBJ2-1, with TRBD2 matching 7 bases. CDR3 length equals 18 residues. V was clipped by 4 bases and J by 8 bases; unmatched bases: 20. CDR3 sequence: CASSSHYITRPGGYEQFF. DNA for the CDR3: TGTGCCAGCAGTTCGCACTATATTACAAGGCCCGGGGGGTATGAGCAGTTCTTC.

The chain recombines TRBV5-5 with TRBJ2-2; TRBD2 matches at 13 bases. The CDR3 is 16 residues long. Trimming at V came to 2 bases and at J to 3 bases, leaving 1 base not matched to a gene. Looked up from germline, CDR1 is SGHKS and CDR2 is YYEKEE (reference sequence). Here the CDR3 reads CASSLLAGGYTGELFF. CDR3 sequence (DNA): TGTGCCAGCAGCTTACTAGCGGGAGGGTACACCGGGGAGCTGTTTTTT.

This clonotype was seen a handful of times. The chain carries TRBV19 and TRBJ2-1, with D perhaps matching TRBD1 (5 bases). This CDR3 has 15 amino acids. Germline CDR1 LNHDA, CDR2 SQIVND (reference sequence). Trimming left V 0 bases short and J 5 bases short, with 11 bases between. The CDR3 coding sequence is TGTGCCAGTAGTATAGAAGACAGTTTCAACAATGAGCAGTTCTTC. This codes for CASSIEDSFNNEQFF.

This clonotype was seen ten or more times. The chain is built from TRBV20-1 and TRBJ2-7; the match to TRBD1 covers 7 bases. The CDR3 runs to 16 residues. V trimming: 0 bases; J trimming: 2 bases; junction bases outside the gene matches: 10. Germline CDR1 and CDR2: DFQATT and SNEGSKA (reference sequence). The chain's CDR3 is CSARDQNRGPPYEQYF. As DNA, the CDR3 is TGCAGTGCTAGAGACCAAAACAGGGGCCCCCCCTACGAGCAGTACTTC.

Only a few counts were recorded for this clonotype. The chain carries TRBV25-1 and TRBJ2-1; possibly TRBD2 for D (7 bases). V gave up 11 bases and J gave up 7 bases, with 18 bases separating them. From germline, CDR1 is MGHDK and CDR2 SYGVNS. The CDR3 sequence is 13 residues long. The DNA of the CDR3 is TGTGCCGGAGAGGGGGAGGGAAGTAATGAGCAGTTCTTC. This encodes CAGEGEGSNEQFF.

This chain uses TRBV6-5 with TRBJ2-2, with D tentatively TRBD2 (5 bases). Trimming removed 2 bases from V and 6 bases from J, with 13 bases in between. Germline values: CDR1 MNHEY, CDR2 SVGAGI. The CDR3 loop spans 15 amino acids. The CDR3 DNA reads as TGTGCCAGCAGTTACGAGGGAGTAATCGCCGGGGAGCTGTTTTTT. Its translation is CASSYEGVIAGELFF.